This TCR beta chain emerged from a study of shared clonotypes between healthy human individuals. The table came from immunoSEQ multiplex PCR; TCRdb's copy has only in-frame clones and leaves some out. The sample yields hundreds of thousands of clones, about 96% seen once. The naive CD8 subset, CD45RO-negative cells positively selected for CCR7, excluded terminally differentiated effector memory CD45RA+ cells. The sequencing input was naive CD8+ T cells sorted from blood. This sequence was found in a woman younger than 45 in good health.

The CDR3: CASRSRTGYTF. The CDR3 nucleotides read TGTGCAAGTCGCTCTCGTACGGGCTACACCTTC. The chain has TRBV12-2 and TRBJ1-2. TRBV12-2 is a pseudogene segment. The CDR3 runs to 11 residues.